Presented here are 25 T cell receptor beta chains from one specimen sequenced in a study of blood T cell repertoires in COVID-19. Clones were read by immunoSEQ multiplex PCR, and TCRdb kept only the in-frame ones, dropping some. The sample lists about 180,000 clones, roughly 79% occurring once. Sequencing input: peripheral blood. All receptors derive from a woman in her sixties or seventies with acute or convalescent COVID-19.

This sequence joins TRBV3-1 (or the pseudogene TRBV3-2) and TRBJ1-2; the D gene is possibly TRBD1 (5 bases). V shed 7 bases and J shed 4 bases, with 19 bases lying between them. CDR1 LGHDT and CDR2 YNNKEL come from the germline V gene (reference sequence). This CDR3 contains 15 residues. CDR3 loop: CASTTTGGTAYGYTF. The CDR3 nucleotides read TGTGCCAGCACCACGACGGGGGGGACTGCCTATGGCTACACCTTC.

The chain combines TRBV5-4 with TRBJ2-1; a possible D gene is TRBD2 (6 bases). Looked up from germline, CDR1 is SGHNT and CDR2 is YYREEE (reference sequence). Trimming removed 4 bases from V and 0 bases from J, with 14 bases in between. This CDR3 is 16 amino acids long. The CDR3: CASSPRGGSSYNEQFF. The CDR3, as DNA: TGTGCCAGCAGCCCGAGAGGAGGGAGCTCCTACAATGAGCAGTTCTTC.

This rearrangement joins TRBV6-1 to TRBJ2-2, with TRBD2 as a possible D gene (7 bases). The germline V gene encodes CDR1 MNHNS and CDR2 SASEGT. V shed 3 bases and J shed 7 bases, with 18 bases lying between them. CDR3 length equals 16 residues. DNA for the CDR3: TGTGCCAGCAGTGACGGGGGGCCCAGTGGGATCGGGGAGCTGTTTTTT. Translated, it gives CASSDGGPSGIGELFF.

This sequence joins TRBV6-4 and TRBJ2-2; weak D call: TRBD1 (6 bases). The germline CDR1 and CDR2 sequences are MRHNA and SNTAGT. The CDR3 is 14 residues long. Trimming stripped 6 bases from V and 1 base from J, with 9 bases between. CDR3 DNA sequence: TGTGCCAGCAGAATGACAGGGAACACCGGGGAGCTGTTTTTT. Amino acid sequence: CASRMTGNTGELFF.

The chain uses TRBV10-1 and TRBJ2-5, with 9 positions matching TRBD1. The length of the CDR3 is 18 residues. Germline V lookup: CDR1 WNHNN, CDR2 SYGVQD (reference sequence). V trimming: 5 bases; J trimming: 5 bases; junction bases outside the gene matches: 18. CDR3: CASSRGQGQPISRETQYF. The CDR3 nucleotides read TGCGCCAGCAGTCGCGGACAGGGGCAGCCGATAAGCAGGGAGACCCAGTACTTC.

The V gene is TRBV6-6, the J gene TRBJ2-7, with 10 bases that match TRBD2. Per germline, CDR1 MNHNY and CDR2 SVGAGI (reference sequence). The V and J ends lost 6 bases and 6 bases, in that order; junction bases with no gene match: 8. The CDR3 loop spans 14 amino acids. The CDR3 nucleotides read TGTGCCAGCAGCCTGGGGGTAGCGGGAGGCGAGCAGTACTTC. Its translation is CASSLGVAGGEQYF.

V gene TRBV28 combines with J gene TRBJ1-1; perhaps TRBD1 as D (6 bases). CDR1 and CDR2 (germline): MDHEN, SYDVKM. The CDR3 loop spans 14 amino acids. Trimming removed 6 bases from V and 6 bases from J, with 17 bases in between. The CDR3 DNA reads as TGTGCCAGCAGCTTAACAGGGAAGAGGTCTGAAGCTTTCTTT. Translation: CASSLTGKRSEAFF.

V and J are TRBV21-1 and TRBJ2-3; the table's D call, TRBD1, has no DNA check behind it. TRBV21-1 is deemed a pseudogene. This CDR3 has 16 amino acids. The CDR3 reads CASSNPGQGGEDTQYF. CDR3 in DNA: TGTGCCAGCAGCAATCCGGGACAGGGAGGTGAAGATACGCAGTATTTT.

V is TRBV10-1 and J is TRBJ2-7, with 9 bases that match TRBD1. The ends lost 6 bases at V and 5 bases at J; junction bases unmatched: 11. The germline V gene has CDR1 WNHNN and CDR2 SYGVQD (reference sequence). The CDR3 extends over 15 amino acids. The DNA for the CDR3 is TGCGCCAGCAGAGAACCCGACAGGGGGGTCCACGAGCAGTACTTC. Protein: CASREPDRGVHEQYF.

The chain uses TRBV3-1 (or the pseudogene TRBV3-2) and TRBJ2-1; 8 bases agree with TRBD2. Germline V gene sequence: CDR1 LGHDT, CDR2 YNNKEL (reference sequence). V gave up 3 bases and J gave up 6 bases; unmatched junction bases: 13. This CDR3 is built from 17 residues. As DNA, the CDR3 is TGTGCCAGCAGCCAGGTAACGAGCGGGAGAGGGTTCAATGAGCAGTTCTTC. Translation gives CASSQVTSGRGFNEQFF.

The chain has TRBV19 and TRBJ2-7; D possibly corresponds to TRBD1 (6 bases). Germline loops: CDR1 LNHDA, CDR2 SQIVND (reference sequence). The CDR3 loop spans 15 amino acids. This chain's CDR3 is CAQNLRGPPSYEQYF. CDR3 DNA: TGTGCACAAAATCTCAGGGGACCACCATCCTACGAGCAGTACTTC. The whole variable domain, remainder taken from reference TRBV19 and TRBJ2-7, is DGGITQSPKYLFRKEGQNVTLSCEQNLNHDAMYWYRQDPGQGLRLIYYSQIVNDFQKGDIAEGYSVSREKKESFPLTVTSAQKNPTAFYLCAQNLRGPPSYEQYFGPGTRLTVT.

V and J are TRBV9 and TRBJ2-2; maybe TRBD1 (5 bases). V lost 0 bases and J 0 bases, leaving 9 bases between the germline ends. The CDR3 totals 16 residues. The germline V gene encodes CDR1 SGDLS and CDR2 YYNGEE. Here the CDR3 reads CASSVGVGANTGELFF. The DNA of the CDR3 is TGTGCCAGCAGCGTAGGGGTAGGGGCGAACACCGGGGAGCTGTTTTTT.

The CDR3 sequence is CASSEHRGRMEKLFF. The CDR3 nucleotides read TGTGCCAGCAGTGAACACAGGGGGCGCATGGAAAAACTGTTTTTT. V is TRBV6-1 and J is TRBJ1-4; 9 nucleotides match TRBD1. The CDR3 is 15 amino acids. Germline V CDR1 and CDR2: MNHNS, SASEGT. V lost 2 bases to trimming and J lost 8 bases; unmatched junction nucleotides: 6.

This rearrangement joins TRBV5-1 to TRBJ2-1, with 7 bases lining up with TRBD2. The V gene's germline CDR1 is SGHRS and CDR2 YFSETQ. This CDR3 is built from 14 residues. The V and J ends lost 2 bases and 6 bases, in that order; junction bases with no gene match: 5. The CDR3 is CASSFGTTPNEQFF. CDR3 coding DNA: TGCGCCAGCAGCTTCGGGACTACACCCAATGAGCAGTTCTTC.

This chain links TRBV7-6 with TRBJ2-1, with 12 bases identical to TRBD2. Trimming removed 4 bases from V and 5 bases from J; junction bases left unmatched: 9. Germline V gene data show CDR1 as SGHVS and CDR2 as FNYEAQ. This CDR3 has 17 residues. For the CDR3, the DNA is TGTGCCAGCAGCTCTGGACTAGCGGGGACCCCTCACAATGAGCAGTTCTTC. Translating gives CASSSGLAGTPHNEQFF. Supplemented by reference TRBV7-6 and TRBJ2-1, the full variable domain reads GAGVSQSPRYKVTKRGQDVALRCDPISGHVSLYWYRQALGQGPEFLTYFNYEAQQDKSGLPNDRFSAERPEGSISTLTIQRTEQRDSAMYRCASSSGLAGTPHNEQFFGPGTRLTVL.

The chain recombines TRBV21-1 with TRBJ2-2; the table calls TRBD2, which could not be checked here. TRBV21-1 counts as a pseudogene. CDR3 size: 20 residues. CDR3 sequence reads: CASSKVGQGGSITNTGELFF. The CDR3 coding sequence is TGTGCCAGCAGCAAAGTTGGGCAGGGAGGTAGTATAACGAACACCGGGGAGCTGTTTTTT.

The chain joins TRBV6-5 to TRBJ2-7, with TRBD1 as a possible D gene (5 bases). Germline values: CDR1 MNHEY, CDR2 SVGAGI. This CDR3 is 14 amino acids long. The V end lost 8 bases, the J end lost 4 bases, and 18 bases lay between the germline ends. The CDR3 is CASGLSRVRYEQYF. The DNA of the CDR3 is TGTGCCAGCGGGCTCAGCAGGGTGCGGTACGAGCAGTACTTC.

V and J are TRBV7-9 and TRBJ1-3, with 7 positions matching TRBD1. V trimming: 4 bases; J trimming: 4 bases; junction bases outside the gene matches: 10. The CDR3 runs 16 residues. Germline loops: CDR1 SEHNR, CDR2 FQNEAQ (reference sequence). The DNA for the CDR3 is TGTGCCAGCAGCTCCGGCGAAACAGGGGAGGGAAACACCATATATTTT. Protein sequence: CASSSGETGEGNTIYF.

This chain uses TRBV29-1 with TRBJ2-1; TRBD2 matches 10 bases. CDR1 and CDR2 from the germline V gene are SQVTM and ANQGSEA. The length of the CDR3 is 15 residues. Trimming at V came to 3 bases and at J to 3 bases, leaving 5 bases not matched to a gene. The CDR3 spells CSVDVGLAVYNEQFF. For the CDR3, the DNA is TGCAGCGTTGACGTTGGACTAGCGGTCTACAATGAGCAGTTCTTC.

The rearrangement links TRBV5-1 to TRBJ1-2; D might be TRBD1 (5 bases). Trimming removed 4 bases from V and 2 bases from J, with 15 bases in between. Per the germline V gene, CDR1 is SGHRS and CDR2 is YFSETQ. The CDR3 sequence is 15 residues long. The CDR3 protein is CASSLTGTANYGYTF. CDR3 nucleotide sequence: TGCGCCAGCAGCCTAACCGGGACTGCGAACTATGGCTACACCTTC.

The chain links TRBV6-1 to TRBJ2-1; the D call may be TRBD1 or TRBD2 (10 bases each). Trimming removed 4 bases from V and 6 bases from J, with 28 bases in between. The CDR3 contains 19 residues. Germline V CDR1 and CDR2: MNHNS, SASEGT. The CDR3 reads CASSAGTGVLAGTVNEQFF. The CDR3 bases are TGTGCCAGCAGTGCCGGGACAGGGGTACTAGCGGGAACTGTCAATGAGCAGTTCTTC.

The gene calls are TRBV7-9 and TRBJ1-1; 9 bases match TRBD1. The CDR3 length is 19 residues. Germline V gene lookup returns CDR1 SEHNR and CDR2 FQNEAQ (reference sequence). With 4 bases clipped from V and 4 bases from J, the junction kept 19 bases outside the gene matches. The CDR3 DNA is TGTGCCAGCAGCTCCGGACAGGGGACAGGGCGGGGATTAGGCACTGAAGCTTTCTTT. Its protein is CASSSGQGTGRGLGTEAFF.

CDR3 sequence reads: CASSEYASANYEQYF. CDR3 coding DNA: TGTGCCAGCAGTGAATACGCTAGCGCAAACTACGAGCAGTACTTC. This chain joins TRBV2 and TRBJ2-7; D may be TRBD2 (6 bases). Trimming cost V 2 bases and J 3 bases, with 14 bases left between them. Germline values: CDR1 SNHLY, CDR2 FYNNEI. The length of the CDR3 is 15 residues.

The sample holds one count of this clone. V is TRBV7-2 and J is TRBJ1-1; 9 bases line up with TRBD1. V lost 5 bases to trimming and J lost 8 bases; unmatched junction nucleotides: 9. This CDR3 region has 14 residues. Germline CDR1 SGHTA, CDR2 FQGNSA. CDR3 amino acids: CASSLNTGTGEAFF. CDR3 DNA: TGTGCCAGCAGCCTAAATACCGGGACAGGGGAAGCTTTCTTT.

The rearrangement joins TRBV2 to TRBJ1-2; no reliable D call. Germline values: CDR1 SNHLY, CDR2 FYNNEI. CDR3 length: 10 amino acids. The germline V and J ends were trimmed by 6 bases and 6 bases, with 5 bases remaining between them. In DNA form, the CDR3 reads TGTGCCAGCAGGAGGGATGGCTACACCTTC. It yields the protein CASRRDGYTF.